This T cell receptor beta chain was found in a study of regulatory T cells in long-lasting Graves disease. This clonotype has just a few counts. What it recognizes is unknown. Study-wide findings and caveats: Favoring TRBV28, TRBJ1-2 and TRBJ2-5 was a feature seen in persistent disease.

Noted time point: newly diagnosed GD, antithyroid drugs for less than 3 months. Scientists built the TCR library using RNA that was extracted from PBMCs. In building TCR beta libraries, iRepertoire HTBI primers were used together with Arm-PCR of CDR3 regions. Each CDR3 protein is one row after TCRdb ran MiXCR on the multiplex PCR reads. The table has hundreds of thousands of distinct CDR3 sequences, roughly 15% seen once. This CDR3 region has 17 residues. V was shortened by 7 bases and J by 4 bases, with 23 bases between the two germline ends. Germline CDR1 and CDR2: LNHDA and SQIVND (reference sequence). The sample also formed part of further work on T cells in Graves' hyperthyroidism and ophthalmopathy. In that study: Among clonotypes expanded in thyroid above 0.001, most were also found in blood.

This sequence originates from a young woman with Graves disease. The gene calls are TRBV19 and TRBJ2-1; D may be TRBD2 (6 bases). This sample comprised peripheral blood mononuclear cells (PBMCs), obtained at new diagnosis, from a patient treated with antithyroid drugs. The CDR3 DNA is TGTGCCAGTACGAAGGTCCGAGCTACCGGGGGTTACAATGAGCAGTTCTTC. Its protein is CASTKVRATGGYNEQFF.